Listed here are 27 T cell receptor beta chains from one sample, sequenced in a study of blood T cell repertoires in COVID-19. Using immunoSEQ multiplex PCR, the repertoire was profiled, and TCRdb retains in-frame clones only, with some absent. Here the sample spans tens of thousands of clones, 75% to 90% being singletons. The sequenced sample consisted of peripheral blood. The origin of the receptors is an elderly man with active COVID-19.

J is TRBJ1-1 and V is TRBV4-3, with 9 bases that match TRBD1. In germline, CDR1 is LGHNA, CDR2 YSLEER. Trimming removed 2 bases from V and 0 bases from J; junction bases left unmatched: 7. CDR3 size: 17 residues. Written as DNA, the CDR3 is TGCGCCAGCAGCCAACATCCGGGACAGGGCATGAACACTGAAGCTTTCTTT. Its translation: CASSQHPGQGMNTEAFF.

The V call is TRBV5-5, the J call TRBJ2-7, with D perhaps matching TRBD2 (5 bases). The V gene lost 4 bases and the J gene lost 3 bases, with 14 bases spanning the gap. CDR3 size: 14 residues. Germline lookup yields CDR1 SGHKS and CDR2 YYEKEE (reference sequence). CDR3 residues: CASSLVGVIYEQYF. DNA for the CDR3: TGTGCCAGCAGCCTCGTCGGGGTAATCTACGAGCAGTACTTC.

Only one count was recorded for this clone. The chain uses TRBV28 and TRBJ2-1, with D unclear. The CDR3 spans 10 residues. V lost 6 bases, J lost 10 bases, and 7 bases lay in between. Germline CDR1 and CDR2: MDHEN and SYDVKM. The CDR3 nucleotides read TGTGCCAGCAGCTCCTACGAGCAGTTCTTC. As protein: CASSSYEQFF.

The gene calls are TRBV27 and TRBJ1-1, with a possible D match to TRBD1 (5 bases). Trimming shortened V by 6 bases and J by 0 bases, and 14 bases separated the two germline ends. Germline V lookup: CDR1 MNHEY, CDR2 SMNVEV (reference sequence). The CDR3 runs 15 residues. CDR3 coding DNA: TGTGCCAGCAGAATCGGGGGGAACATGAACACTGAAGCTTTCTTT. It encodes CASRIGGNMNTEAFF.

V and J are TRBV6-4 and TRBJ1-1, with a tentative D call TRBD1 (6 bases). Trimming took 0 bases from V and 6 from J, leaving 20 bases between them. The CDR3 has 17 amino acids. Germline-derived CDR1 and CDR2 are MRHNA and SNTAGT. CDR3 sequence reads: CASSDSGRGRPRAEAFF. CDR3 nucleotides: TGTGCCAGCAGTGACTCGGGCAGGGGACGCCCCAGGGCTGAAGCTTTCTTT.

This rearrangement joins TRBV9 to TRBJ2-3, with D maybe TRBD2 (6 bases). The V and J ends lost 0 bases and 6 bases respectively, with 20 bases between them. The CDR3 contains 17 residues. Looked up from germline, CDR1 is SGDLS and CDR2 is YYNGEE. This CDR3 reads CASSVDSSGSWGDTQYF. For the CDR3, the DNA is TGTGCCAGCAGCGTAGACTCCAGCGGGTCTTGGGGCGATACGCAGTATTTT.

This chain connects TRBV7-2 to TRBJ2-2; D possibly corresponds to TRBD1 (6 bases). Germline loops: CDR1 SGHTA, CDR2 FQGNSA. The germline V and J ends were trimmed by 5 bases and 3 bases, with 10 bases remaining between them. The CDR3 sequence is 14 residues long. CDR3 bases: TGTGCCAGCAGCCCACAGGGTTACACCGGGGAGCTGTTTTTT. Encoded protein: CASSPQGYTGELFF. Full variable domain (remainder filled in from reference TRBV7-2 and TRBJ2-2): GAGVSQSPSNKVTEKGKDVELRCDPISGHTALYWYRQSLGQGLEFLIYFQGNSAPDKSGLPSDRFSAERTGGSVSTLTIQRTQQEDSAVYLCASSPQGYTGELFFGEGSRLTVL.

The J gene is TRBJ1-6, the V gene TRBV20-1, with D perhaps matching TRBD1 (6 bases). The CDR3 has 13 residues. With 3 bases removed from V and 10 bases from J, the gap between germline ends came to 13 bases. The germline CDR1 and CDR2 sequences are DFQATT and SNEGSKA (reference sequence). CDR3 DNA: TGCAGTGCTAGTCCCAGGGGTGGGTCACCCCTCCACTTT. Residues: CSASPRGGSPLHF.

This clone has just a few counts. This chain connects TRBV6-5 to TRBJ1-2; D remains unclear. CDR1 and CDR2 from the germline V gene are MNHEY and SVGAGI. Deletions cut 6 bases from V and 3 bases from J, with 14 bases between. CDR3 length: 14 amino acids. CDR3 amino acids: CASSLDGEDYGYTF. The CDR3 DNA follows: TGTGCCAGCAGCCTGGATGGGGAGGACTATGGCTACACCTTC.

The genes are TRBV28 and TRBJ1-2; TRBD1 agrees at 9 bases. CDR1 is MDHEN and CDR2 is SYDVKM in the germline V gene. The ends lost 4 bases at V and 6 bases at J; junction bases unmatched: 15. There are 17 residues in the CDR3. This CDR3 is CASSSYTAPGTGNGYTF. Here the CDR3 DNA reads TGTGCCAGCAGTTCCTATACCGCCCCAGGGACAGGGAATGGCTACACCTTC.

The CDR3 sequence: CASSETRGTSYEQYF. CDR3 bases: TGTGCCAGCAGTGAAACGAGGGGGACCTCCTACGAGCAGTACTTC. The genes are TRBV2 and TRBJ2-7, with a tentative D call TRBD1 (6 bases). CDR1 is SNHLY, CDR2 FYNNEI, per germline. Trimming removed 2 bases at V and 0 bases at J, with 11 bases between. The CDR3 totals 15 residues.

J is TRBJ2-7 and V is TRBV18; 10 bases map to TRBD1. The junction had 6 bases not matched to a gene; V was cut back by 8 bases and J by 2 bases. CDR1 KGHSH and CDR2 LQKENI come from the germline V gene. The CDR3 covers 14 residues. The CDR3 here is CASTQTGGAYEQYF. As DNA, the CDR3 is TGTGCCAGCACTCAGACAGGGGGCGCCTACGAGCAGTACTTC.

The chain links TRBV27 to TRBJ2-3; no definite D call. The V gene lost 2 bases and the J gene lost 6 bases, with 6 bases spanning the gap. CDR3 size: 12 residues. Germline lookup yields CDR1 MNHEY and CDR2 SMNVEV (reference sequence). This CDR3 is CASSLIGDTQYF. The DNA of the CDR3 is TGTGCCAGCAGTTTAATCGGGGATACGCAGTATTTT.

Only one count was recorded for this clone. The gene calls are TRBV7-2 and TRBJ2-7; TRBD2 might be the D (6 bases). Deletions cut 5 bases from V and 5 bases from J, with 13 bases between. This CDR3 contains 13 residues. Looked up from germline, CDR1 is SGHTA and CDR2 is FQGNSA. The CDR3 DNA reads TGTGCCAGCAGCCTCCCGGGGGTTAACGAGCAGTACTTC. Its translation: CASSLPGVNEQYF.

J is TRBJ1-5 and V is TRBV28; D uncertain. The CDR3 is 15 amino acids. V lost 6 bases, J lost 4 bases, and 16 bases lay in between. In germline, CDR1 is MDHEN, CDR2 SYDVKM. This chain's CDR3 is CASRKLKNGNQPQHF. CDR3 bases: TGTGCCAGCAGAAAGTTAAAGAACGGGAATCAGCCCCAGCATTTT.

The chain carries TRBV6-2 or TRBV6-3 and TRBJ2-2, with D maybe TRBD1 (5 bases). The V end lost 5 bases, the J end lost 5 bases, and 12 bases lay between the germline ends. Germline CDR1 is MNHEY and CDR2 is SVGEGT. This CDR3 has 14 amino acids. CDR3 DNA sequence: TGTGCCAGCAGTAGGAGCGCAGGGACCGGGGAGCTGTTTTTT. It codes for CASSRSAGTGELFF.

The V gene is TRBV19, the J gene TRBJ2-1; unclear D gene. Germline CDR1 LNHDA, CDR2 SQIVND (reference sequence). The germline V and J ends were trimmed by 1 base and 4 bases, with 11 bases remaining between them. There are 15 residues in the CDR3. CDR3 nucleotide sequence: TGTGCCAGTAGTATAGTTGGCGGAATTTACAATGAGCAGTTCTTC. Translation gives CASSIVGGIYNEQFF. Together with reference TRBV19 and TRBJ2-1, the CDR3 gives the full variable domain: DGGITQSPKYLFRKEGQNVTLSCEQNLNHDAMYWYRQDPGQGLRLIYYSQIVNDFQKGDIAEGYSVSREKKESFPLTVTSAQKNPTAFYLCASSIVGGIYNEQFFGPGTRLTVL.

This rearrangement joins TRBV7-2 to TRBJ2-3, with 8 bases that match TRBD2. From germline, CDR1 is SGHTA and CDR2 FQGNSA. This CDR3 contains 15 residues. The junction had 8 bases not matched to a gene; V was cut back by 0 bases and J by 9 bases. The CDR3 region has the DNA TGTGCCAGCAGCTTAGCGGGACTAGAGACCCCCACGCAGTATTTT. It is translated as CASSLAGLETPTQYF.

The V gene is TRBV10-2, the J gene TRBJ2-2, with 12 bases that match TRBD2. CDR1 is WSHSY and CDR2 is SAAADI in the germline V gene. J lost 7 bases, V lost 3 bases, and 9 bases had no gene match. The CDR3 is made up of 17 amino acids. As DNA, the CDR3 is TGCGCCAGCAGTGACTGGAGACTAGCGGGAGCGAGCGGGGAGCTGTTTTTT. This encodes CASSDWRLAGASGELFF.

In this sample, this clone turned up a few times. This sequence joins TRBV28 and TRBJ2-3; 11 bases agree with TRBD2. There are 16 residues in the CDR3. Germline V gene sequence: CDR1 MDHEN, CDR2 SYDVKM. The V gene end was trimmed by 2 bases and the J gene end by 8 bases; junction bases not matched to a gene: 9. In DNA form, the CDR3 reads TGTGCCAGCAGTTTAATAGCGGGAGGGCCTTTAGGTACGCAGTATTTT. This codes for CASSLIAGGPLGTQYF. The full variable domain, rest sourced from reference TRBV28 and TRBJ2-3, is DVKVTQSSRYLVKRTGEKVFLECVQDMDHENMFWYRQDPGLGLRLIYFSYDVKMKEKGDIPEGYSVSREKKERFSLILESASTNQTSMYLCASSLIAGGPLGTQYFGPGTRLTVL.

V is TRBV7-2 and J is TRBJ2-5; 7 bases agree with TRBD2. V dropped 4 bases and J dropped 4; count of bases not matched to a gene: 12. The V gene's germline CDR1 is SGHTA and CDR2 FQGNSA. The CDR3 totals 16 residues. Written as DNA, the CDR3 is TGTGCCAGCAGCTCACGGCGGGGCGGGGGAGGAGAGACCCAGTACTTC. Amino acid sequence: CASSSRRGGGGETQYF.

The CDR3 loop reads CASSDGPTSTDTQYF. CDR3 nucleotides: TGTGCCAGCAGTGACGGGCCAACTAGCACAGATACGCAGTATTTT. The J gene is TRBJ2-3, the V gene TRBV6-4; D not resolved. Trimming left V 2 bases short and J 0 bases short, with 9 bases between. This CDR3 has 15 residues. Germline V gene sequence: CDR1 MRHNA, CDR2 SNTAGT.

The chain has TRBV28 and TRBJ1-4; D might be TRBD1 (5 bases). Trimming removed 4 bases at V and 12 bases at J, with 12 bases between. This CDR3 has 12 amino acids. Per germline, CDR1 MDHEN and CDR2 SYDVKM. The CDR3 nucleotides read TGTGCCAGCAGTTCACAGGCCCCAGAACTGTTTTTT. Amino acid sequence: CASSSQAPELFF.

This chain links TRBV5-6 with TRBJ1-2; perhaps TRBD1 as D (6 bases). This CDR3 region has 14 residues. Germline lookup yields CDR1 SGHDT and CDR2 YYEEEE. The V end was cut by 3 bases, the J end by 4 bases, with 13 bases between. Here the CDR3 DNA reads TGTGCCAGCAGCTCTCAGGGGCGGCGCTATGGCTACACCTTC. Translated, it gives CASSSQGRRYGYTF.

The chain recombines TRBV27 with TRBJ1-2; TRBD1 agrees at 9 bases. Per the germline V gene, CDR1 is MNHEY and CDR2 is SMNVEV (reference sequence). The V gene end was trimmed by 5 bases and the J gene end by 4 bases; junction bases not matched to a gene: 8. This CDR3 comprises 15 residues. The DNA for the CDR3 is TGTGCCAGCAGTCACCGGGACAGGGAAGTCTATGGCTACACCTTC. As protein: CASSHRDREVYGYTF.

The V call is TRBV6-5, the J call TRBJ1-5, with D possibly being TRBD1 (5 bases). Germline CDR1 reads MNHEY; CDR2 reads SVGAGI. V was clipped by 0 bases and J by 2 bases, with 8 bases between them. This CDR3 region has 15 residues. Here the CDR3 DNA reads TGTGCCAGCAGTTACTCCGGGGGGGGCAATCAGCCCCAGCATTTT. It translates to CASSYSGGGNQPQHF.

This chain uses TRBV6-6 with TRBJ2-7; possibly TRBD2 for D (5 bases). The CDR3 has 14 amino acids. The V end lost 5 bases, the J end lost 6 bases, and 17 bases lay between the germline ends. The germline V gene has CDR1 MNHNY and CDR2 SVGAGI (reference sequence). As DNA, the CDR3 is TGTGCCAGCAGTCAACTAGGGAGATCAGGCGAGCAGTACTTC. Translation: CASSQLGRSGEQYF.